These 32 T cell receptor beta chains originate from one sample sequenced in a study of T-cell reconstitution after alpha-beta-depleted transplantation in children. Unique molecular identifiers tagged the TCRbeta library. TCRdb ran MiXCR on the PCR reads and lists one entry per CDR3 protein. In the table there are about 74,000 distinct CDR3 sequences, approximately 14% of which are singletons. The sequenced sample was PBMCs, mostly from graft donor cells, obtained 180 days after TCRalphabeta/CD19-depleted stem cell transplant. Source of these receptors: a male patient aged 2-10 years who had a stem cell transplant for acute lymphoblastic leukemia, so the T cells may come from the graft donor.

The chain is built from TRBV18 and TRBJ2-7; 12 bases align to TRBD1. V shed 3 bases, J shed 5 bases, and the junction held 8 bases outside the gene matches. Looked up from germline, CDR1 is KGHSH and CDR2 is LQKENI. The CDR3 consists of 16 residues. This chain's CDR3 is CASSPWDRGPGDEQYF. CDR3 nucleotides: TGTGCCAGCTCACCTTGGGACAGGGGGCCAGGGGACGAGCAGTACTTC.

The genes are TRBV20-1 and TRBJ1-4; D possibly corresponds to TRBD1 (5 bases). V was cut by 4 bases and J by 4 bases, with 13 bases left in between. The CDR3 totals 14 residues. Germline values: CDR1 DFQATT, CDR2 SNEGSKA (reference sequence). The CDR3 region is CSANPGTDNEKLFF. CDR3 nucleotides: TGCAGTGCTAACCCCGGGACGGATAATGAAAAACTGTTTTTT.

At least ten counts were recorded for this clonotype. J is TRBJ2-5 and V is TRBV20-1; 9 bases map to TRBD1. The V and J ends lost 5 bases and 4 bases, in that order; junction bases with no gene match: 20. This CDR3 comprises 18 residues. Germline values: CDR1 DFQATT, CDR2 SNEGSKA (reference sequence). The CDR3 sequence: CSAWGTFRDRVFRETQYF. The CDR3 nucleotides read TGCAGTGCTTGGGGGACCTTCCGGGACAGGGTATTCAGAGAGACCCAGTACTTC.

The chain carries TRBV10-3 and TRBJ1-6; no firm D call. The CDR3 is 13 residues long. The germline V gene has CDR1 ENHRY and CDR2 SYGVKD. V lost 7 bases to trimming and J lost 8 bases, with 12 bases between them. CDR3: CAIMERADSPLHF. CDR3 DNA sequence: TGTGCCATCATGGAAAGGGCGGATTCACCCCTCCACTTT.

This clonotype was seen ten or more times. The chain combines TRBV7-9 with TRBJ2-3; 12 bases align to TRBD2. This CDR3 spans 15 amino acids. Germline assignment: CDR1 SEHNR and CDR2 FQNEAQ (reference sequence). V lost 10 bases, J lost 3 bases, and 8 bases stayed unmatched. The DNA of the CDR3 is TGTGCCACCCCCAGGGGGACTAGCGGGACAGATACGCAGTATTTT. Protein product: CATPRGTSGTDTQYF.

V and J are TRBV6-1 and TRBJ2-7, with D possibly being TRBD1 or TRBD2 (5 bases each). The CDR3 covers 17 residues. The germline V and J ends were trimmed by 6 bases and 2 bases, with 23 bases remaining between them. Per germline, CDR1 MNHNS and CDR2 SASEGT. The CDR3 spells CASSLLPPGTKAYEQYF. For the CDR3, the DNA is TGTGCCAGCAGCCTTTTGCCACCCGGGACCAAGGCCTACGAGCAGTACTTC.

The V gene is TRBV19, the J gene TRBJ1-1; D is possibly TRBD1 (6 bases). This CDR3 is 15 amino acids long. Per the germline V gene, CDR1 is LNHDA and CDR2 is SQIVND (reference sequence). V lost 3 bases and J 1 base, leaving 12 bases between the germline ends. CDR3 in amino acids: CASSITGGGNTEAFF. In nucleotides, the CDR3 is TGTGCCAGTAGTATCACAGGAGGGGGGAACACTGAAGCTTTCTTT. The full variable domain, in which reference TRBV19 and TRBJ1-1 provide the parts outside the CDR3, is DGGITQSPKYLFRKEGQNVTLSCEQNLNHDAMYWYRQDPGQGLRLIYYSQIVNDFQKGDIAEGYSVSREKKESFPLTVTSAQKNPTAFYLCASSITGGGNTEAFFGQGTRLTVV.

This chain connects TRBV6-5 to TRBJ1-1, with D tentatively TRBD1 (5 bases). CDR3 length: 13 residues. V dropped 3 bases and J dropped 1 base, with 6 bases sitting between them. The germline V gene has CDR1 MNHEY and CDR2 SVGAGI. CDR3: CASSYGGNTEAFF. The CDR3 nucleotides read TGTGCCAGCAGTTATGGGGGGAACACTGAAGCTTTCTTT.

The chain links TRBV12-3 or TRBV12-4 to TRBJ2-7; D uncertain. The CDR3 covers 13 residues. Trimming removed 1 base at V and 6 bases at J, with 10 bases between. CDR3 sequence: CASSLGPFGEQYF. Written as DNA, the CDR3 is TGTGCCAGCAGTTTAGGACCCTTTGGCGAGCAGTACTTC.

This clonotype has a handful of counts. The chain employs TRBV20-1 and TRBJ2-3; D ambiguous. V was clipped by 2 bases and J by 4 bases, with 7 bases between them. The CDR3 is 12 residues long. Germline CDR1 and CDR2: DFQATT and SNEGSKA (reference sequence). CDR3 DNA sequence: TGCAGTGCTAGAAGGGTTGCAGATACGCAGTATTTT. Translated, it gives CSARRVADTQYF.

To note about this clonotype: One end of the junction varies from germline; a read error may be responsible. The CDR3 loop is CGSSPSGPGNTEAFF. Here the CDR3 DNA reads TGTGGCAGCTCACCCTCTGGTCCAGGGAACACTGAAGCTTTCTTT. This chain links TRBV18 with TRBJ1-1, with D unresolved. The CDR3 covers 15 residues. Germline CDR1 and CDR2: KGHSH and LQKENI. Full variable domain (outside the CDR3, taken from reference TRBV18 and TRBJ1-1): NAGVMQNPRHLVRRRGQEARLRCSPMKGHSHVYWYRQLPEEGLKFMVYLQKENIIDESGMPKERFSAEFPKEGPSILRIQQVVRGDSAAYFCGSSPSGPGNTEAFFGQGTRLTVV.

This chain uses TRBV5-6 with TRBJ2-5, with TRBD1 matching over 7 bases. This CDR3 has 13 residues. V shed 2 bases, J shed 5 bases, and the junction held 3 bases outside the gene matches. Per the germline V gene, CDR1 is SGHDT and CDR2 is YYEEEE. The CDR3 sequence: CASSFPRGETQYF. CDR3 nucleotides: TGTGCCAGCAGCTTTCCCAGGGGGGAGACCCAGTACTTC.

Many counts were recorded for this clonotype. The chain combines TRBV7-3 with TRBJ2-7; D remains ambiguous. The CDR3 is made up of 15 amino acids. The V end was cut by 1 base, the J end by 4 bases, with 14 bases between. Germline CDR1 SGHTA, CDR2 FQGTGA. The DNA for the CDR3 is TGTGCCAGCAGCTTAAATCGAGGACCCGCTTACGAGCAGTACTTC. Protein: CASSLNRGPAYEQYF. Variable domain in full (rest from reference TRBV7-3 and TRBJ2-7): GAGVSQTPSNKVTEKGKYVELRCDPISGHTALYWYRQSLGQGPEFLIYFQGTGAADDSGLPNDRFFAVRPEGSVSTLKIQRTERGDSAVYLCASSLNRGPAYEQYFGPGTRLTVT.

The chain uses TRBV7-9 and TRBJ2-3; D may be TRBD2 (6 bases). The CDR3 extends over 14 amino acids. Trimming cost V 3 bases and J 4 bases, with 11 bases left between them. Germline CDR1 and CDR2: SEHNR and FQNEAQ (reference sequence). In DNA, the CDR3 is TGTGCCAGCAGCTTTAGGGGCGGGGCAGATACGCAGTATTTT. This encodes CASSFRGGADTQYF.

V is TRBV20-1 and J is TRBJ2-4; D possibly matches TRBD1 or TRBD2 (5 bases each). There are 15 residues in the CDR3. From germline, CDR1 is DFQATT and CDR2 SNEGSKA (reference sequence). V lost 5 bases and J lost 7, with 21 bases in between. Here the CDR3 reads CSAPPMGKGRNIQYF. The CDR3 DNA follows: TGCAGTGCTCCACCGATGGGGAAGGGACGGAACATTCAGTACTTC.

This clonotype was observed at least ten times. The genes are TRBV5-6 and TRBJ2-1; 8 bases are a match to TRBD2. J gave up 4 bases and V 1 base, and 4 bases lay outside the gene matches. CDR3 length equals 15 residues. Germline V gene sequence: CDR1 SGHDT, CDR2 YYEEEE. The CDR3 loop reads CASSLIREGYNEQFF. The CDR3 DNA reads TGTGCCAGCAGCTTGATACGGGAGGGGTACAATGAGCAGTTCTTC.

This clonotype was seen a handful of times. CDR3: CASSLAWGLQSSYNEQFF. Here the CDR3 DNA reads TGTGCCAGCAGCTTAGCCTGGGGTTTACAGAGCTCCTACAATGAGCAGTTCTTC. The V and J genes are TRBV7-2 and TRBJ2-1; D call uncertain. This CDR3 comprises 18 residues. V dropped 0 bases and J dropped 0 bases, with 15 bases sitting between them. The germline V gene has CDR1 SGHTA and CDR2 FQGNSA.

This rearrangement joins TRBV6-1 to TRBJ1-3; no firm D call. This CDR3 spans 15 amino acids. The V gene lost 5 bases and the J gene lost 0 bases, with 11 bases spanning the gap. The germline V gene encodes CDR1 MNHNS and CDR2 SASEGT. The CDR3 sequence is CASSPFETSGNTIYF. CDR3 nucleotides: TGTGCCAGCAGTCCCTTCGAAACCTCTGGAAACACCATATATTTT.

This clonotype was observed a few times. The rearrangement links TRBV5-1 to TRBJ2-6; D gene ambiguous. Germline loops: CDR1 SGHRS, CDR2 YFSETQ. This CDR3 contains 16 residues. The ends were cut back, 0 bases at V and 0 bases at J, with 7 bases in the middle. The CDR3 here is CASSLARSSGANVLTF. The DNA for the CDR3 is TGCGCCAGCAGCTTGGCTAGATCCTCTGGGGCCAACGTCCTGACTTTC. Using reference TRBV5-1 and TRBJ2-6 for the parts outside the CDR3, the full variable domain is KAGVTQTPRYLIKTRGQQVTLSCSPISGHRSVSWYQQTPGQGLQFLFEYFSETQRNKGNFPGRFSGRQFSNSRSEMNVSTLELGDSALYLCASSLARSSGANVLTFGAGSRLTVL.

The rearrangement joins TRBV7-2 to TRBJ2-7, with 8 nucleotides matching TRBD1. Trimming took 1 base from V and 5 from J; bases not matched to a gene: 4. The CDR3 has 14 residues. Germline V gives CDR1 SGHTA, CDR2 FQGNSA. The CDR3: CASSLGQGAHEQYF. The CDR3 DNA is TGTGCCAGCAGCTTAGGGCAGGGGGCTCACGAGCAGTACTTC.

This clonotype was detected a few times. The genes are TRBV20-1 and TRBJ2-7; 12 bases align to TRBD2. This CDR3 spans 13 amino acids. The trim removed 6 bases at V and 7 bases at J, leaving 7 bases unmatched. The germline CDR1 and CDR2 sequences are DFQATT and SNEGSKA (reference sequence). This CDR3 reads CSARLAGVKEQYF. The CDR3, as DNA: TGCAGTGCAAGACTAGCGGGAGTGAAAGAGCAGTACTTC.

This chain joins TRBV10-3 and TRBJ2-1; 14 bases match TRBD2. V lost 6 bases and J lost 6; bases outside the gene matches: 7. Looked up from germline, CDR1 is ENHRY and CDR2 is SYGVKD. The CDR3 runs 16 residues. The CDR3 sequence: CAIRLGTSGRGNEQFF. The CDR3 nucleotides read TGTGCCATCAGGCTTGGGACTAGCGGGAGAGGCAATGAGCAGTTCTTC.

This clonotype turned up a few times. CDR3 nucleotides: TGCGCCAGCAGCCAAGGGGCTAGCGGACTTTTTTACGAGCAGTACTTC. It translates to CASSQGASGLFYEQYF. The chain links TRBV4-3 to TRBJ2-7; 7 bases match TRBD2. The V gene end was trimmed by 1 base and the J gene end by 4 bases; junction bases not matched to a gene: 10. CDR1 LGHNA and CDR2 YSLEER come from the germline V gene. This CDR3 contains 16 residues.

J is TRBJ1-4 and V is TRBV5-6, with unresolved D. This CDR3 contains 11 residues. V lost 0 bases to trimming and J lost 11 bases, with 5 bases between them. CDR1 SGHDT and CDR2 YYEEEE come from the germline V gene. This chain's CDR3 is CASSLGQKLFF. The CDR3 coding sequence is TGTGCCAGCAGCTTGGGCCAGAAACTGTTTTTT.

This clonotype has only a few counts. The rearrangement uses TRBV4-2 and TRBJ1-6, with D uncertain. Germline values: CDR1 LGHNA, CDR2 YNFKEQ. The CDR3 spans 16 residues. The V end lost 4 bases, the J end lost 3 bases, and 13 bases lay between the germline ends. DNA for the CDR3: TGTGCCAGCAGCCCCACTCGTCGGGTCTATAATTCACCCCTCCACTTT. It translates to CASSPTRRVYNSPLHF.

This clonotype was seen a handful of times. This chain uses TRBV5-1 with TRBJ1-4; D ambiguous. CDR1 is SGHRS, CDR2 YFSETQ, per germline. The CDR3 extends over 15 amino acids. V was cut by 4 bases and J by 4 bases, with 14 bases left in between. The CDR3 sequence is CASSPNTSGNEKLFF. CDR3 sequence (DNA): TGCGCCAGCAGCCCCAACACCTCTGGTAATGAAAAACTGTTTTTT.

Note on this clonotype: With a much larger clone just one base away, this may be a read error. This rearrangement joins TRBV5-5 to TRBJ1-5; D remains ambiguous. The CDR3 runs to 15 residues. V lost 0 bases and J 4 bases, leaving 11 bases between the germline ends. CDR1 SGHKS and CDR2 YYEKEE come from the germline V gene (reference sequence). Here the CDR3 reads CASSLGKGRNQPQHF. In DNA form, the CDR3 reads TGTGCCAGCAGCTTGGGCAAGGGTAGGAATCAGCCCCAGCATTTT.

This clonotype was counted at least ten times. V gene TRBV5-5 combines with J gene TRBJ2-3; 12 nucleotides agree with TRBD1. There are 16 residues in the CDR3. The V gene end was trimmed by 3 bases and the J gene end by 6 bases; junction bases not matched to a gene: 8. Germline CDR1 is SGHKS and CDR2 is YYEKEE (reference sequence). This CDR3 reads CASSSTGTGGRDTQYF. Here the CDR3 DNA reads TGTGCCAGCAGCTCCACCGGGACAGGGGGCCGGGATACGCAGTATTTT.

The CDR3 sequence: CASSYSASYEQYF. The CDR3 DNA reads TGTGCCAGCAGTTATAGCGCTTCCTACGAGCAGTACTTC. The rearrangement links TRBV6-2 or TRBV6-3 to TRBJ2-7, with D tentatively TRBD2 (5 bases). Germline-derived CDR1 and CDR2 are MNHEY and SVGEGT. The CDR3 runs 13 residues. Deletions cut 3 bases from V and 1 base from J, with 7 bases between.

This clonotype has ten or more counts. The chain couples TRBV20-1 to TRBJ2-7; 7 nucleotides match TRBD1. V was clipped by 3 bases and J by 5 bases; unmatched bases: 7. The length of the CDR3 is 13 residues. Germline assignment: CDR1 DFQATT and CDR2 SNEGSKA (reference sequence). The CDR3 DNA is TGCAGTGCTAGCAAGGGGGCCGGGAACGAGCAGTACTTC. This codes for CSASKGAGNEQYF.

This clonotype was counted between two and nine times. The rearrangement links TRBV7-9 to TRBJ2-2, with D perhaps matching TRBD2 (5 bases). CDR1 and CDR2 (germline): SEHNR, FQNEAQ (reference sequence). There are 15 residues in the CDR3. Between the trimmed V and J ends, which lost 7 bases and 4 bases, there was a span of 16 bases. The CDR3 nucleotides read TGTGCCAGCACCCTTCAGAGGGTTAGCACCGGGGAGCTGTTTTTT. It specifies CASTLQRVSTGELFF. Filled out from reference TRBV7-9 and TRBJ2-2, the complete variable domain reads DTGVSQNPRHKITKRGQNVTFRCDPISEHNRLYWYRQTLGQGPEFLTYFQNEAQLEKSRLLSDRFSAERPKGSFSTLEIQRTEQGDSAMYLCASTLQRVSTGELFFGEGSRLTVL.

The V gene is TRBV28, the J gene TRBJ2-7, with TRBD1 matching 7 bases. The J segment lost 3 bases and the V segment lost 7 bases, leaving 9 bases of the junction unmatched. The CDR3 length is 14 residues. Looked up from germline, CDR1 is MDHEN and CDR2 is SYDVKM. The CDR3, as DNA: TGTGCCAGCACGACGGAGACAGGGAACTACGAGCAGTACTTC. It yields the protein CASTTETGNYEQYF.